A single sample is the source of the 16 T cell receptor beta chains below, sequenced in a study of beta chain features in type 1 diabetes. Study results and caveats: In all four CD4+ subsets, TCRB CDR3 length was significantly, moderately reduced in type 1 diabetes.

These TCRs are of unknown antigen specificity. Expressed TCRB transcripts were sequenced after all isolated RNA was converted to cDNA. Assay: immunoSEQ multiplex PCR; the TCRdb copy retains only in-frame clones and omits some. The repertoire includes approximately 260,000 clones, about 24% of them detected once, and over 0.01% sits in the top ten. The specimen sequenced was naive CD4+ T cells from blood. The receptors were sampled from a woman aged 30 to 39 with type 1 diabetes.

This clone was recorded a few times. The V gene is TRBV7-9, the J gene TRBJ2-5; perhaps TRBD1 as D (5 bases). The germline gives CDR1 SEHNR, CDR2 FQNEAQ (reference sequence). V lost 5 bases and J 2 bases, leaving 15 bases between the germline ends. There are 15 residues in the CDR3. The CDR3 bases are TGTGCCAGCAGCCCCTTAGACAGAATACAAGAGACCCAGTACTTC. This translates into CASSPLDRIQETQYF.

This clone occurred a few times. The conserved final phenylalanine or tryptophan is absent from the CDR3, which likely points to a read error. No DNA is shown, since the ends of the CDR3 on it are uncertain; the CDR3 is the one TCRdb lists. J is TRBJ1-2 and V is TRBV7-9; the D segment call TRBD1 is taken from the table without a DNA check. Germline assignment: CDR1 SEHNR and CDR2 FQNEAQ (reference sequence). The CDR3 length is 8 residues, termini included. The CDR3 loop is CASSLPGV.

This clone was seen only a few times. The chain couples TRBV29-1 to TRBJ1-2; the match to TRBD1 covers 7 bases. Germline V gene lookup returns CDR1 SQVTM and CDR2 ANQGSEA. This CDR3 contains 12 residues. After removal of 7 bases from V and 8 bases from J, the junction contained 10 bases not matched to a gene. The CDR3 coding sequence is TGCAGCGACAACCGACAGGGCGGGGGCTACACCTTC. Translation gives CSDNRQGGGYTF. The full variable domain, its missing parts supplied by reference TRBV29-1 and TRBJ1-2, is SAVISQKPSRDICQRGTSLTIQCQVDSQVTMMFWYRQQPGQSLTLIATANQGSEATYESGFVIDKFPISRPNLTFSTLTVSNMSPEDSSIYLCSDNRQGGGYTFGSGTRLTVV.

This clone appeared a few times. The rearrangement links TRBV30 to TRBJ2-1, with 11 bases aligning to TRBD2. Trimming removed 4 bases from V and 4 bases from J; junction bases left unmatched: 6. The germline CDR1 and CDR2 sequences are GTSNPN and SVGIG (reference sequence). This CDR3 contains 15 residues. The CDR3 protein is CAWIPTSGIYNEQFF. The CDR3, as DNA: TGTGCCTGGATTCCGACTAGCGGGATTTACAATGAGCAGTTCTTC. Variable domain in full (rest from reference TRBV30 and TRBJ2-1): SQTIHQWPATLVQPVGSPLSLECTVEGTSNPNLYWYRQAAGRGLQLLFYSVGIGQISSEVPQNLSASRPQDRQFILSSKKLLLSDSGFYLCAWIPTSGIYNEQFFGPGTRLTVL.

The genes are TRBV4-1 and TRBJ2-7, with 11 bases lining up with TRBD2. CDR1 MGHRA and CDR2 YSYEKL come from the germline V gene. This CDR3 has 15 amino acids. The trim removed 0 bases at V and 7 bases at J, leaving 5 bases unmatched. The CDR3 loop reads CASSQDSGRAGEQYF. The CDR3 DNA is TGCGCCAGCAGCCAAGATAGCGGGAGGGCGGGAGAGCAGTACTTC.

This clone came up a few times. The chain links TRBV9 to TRBJ2-5; 10 positions agree with TRBD2. The V and J ends lost 1 base and 2 bases, in that order; junction bases with no gene match: 2. CDR1 and CDR2 (germline): SGDLS, YYNGEE. This CDR3 contains 15 residues. The CDR3: CASSVLAGAQETQYF. The CDR3 DNA sequence: TGTGCCAGCAGCGTACTAGCGGGAGCTCAAGAGACCCAGTACTTC.

The chain links TRBV7-9 to TRBJ2-3; D remains unclear. The CDR3 runs to 12 residues. Germline V gives CDR1 SEHNR, CDR2 FQNEAQ (reference sequence). Trimming removed 3 bases at V and 4 bases at J, with 5 bases between. The DNA for the CDR3 is TGTGCCAGCAGCTTGGCAGCAGATACGCAGTATTTT. It specifies CASSLAADTQYF.

This clone was counted once. V and J are TRBV7-2 and TRBJ2-7, with a weak D call TRBD1 (5 bases). The germline CDR1 and CDR2 sequences are SGHTA and FQGNSA. The CDR3 has 14 amino acids. Trimming took off 3 bases at V and 0 bases at J, with 9 bases between the two ends. The CDR3 coding sequence is TGTGCCAGCAGCTTTGACAGTGCCTCCTACGAGCAGTACTTC. As protein: CASSFDSASYEQYF.

As regards this clone: The same CDR3 also results from other DNA sequences found in this sample. CDR3 in amino acids: CASSLPGNYGYTF. The CDR3 nucleotides read TGTGCCAGTAGCCTCCCAGGGAACTATGGCTACACCTTC. The chain uses TRBV19 and TRBJ1-2; TRBD1 might be the D (5 bases). The CDR3 loop spans 13 amino acids. Per the germline V gene, CDR1 is LNHDA and CDR2 is SQIVND (reference sequence). V was trimmed by 6 bases and J by 2 bases, leaving 10 bases between them.

V gene TRBV6-5 combines with J gene TRBJ2-5; 15 nucleotides agree with TRBD2. CDR1 MNHEY and CDR2 SVGAGI come from the germline V gene. The CDR3 loop spans 15 amino acids. Trimming removed 5 bases from V and 5 bases from J; junction bases left unmatched: 3. The CDR3 nucleotides are TGTGCCAGCAGTCCGGGGACTAGCGGGAGGGAGACCCAGTACTTC. Its protein product is CASSPGTSGRETQYF.

Of note for this clone: Other DNA sequences in this sample translate to the same CDR3. The CDR3 region has the DNA TGCAGTGCTAGCCGAAGAGATGAGCAGTTCTTC. Its protein is CSASRRDEQFF. The V gene is TRBV20-1, the J gene TRBJ2-1; D gene unclear. V was shortened by 3 bases and J by 8 bases, with 8 bases between the two germline ends. The V gene's germline CDR1 is DFQATT and CDR2 SNEGSKA (reference sequence). The CDR3 is 11 residues long.

This clone occurred a few times. The rearrangement uses TRBV29-1 and TRBJ2-5, with 8 bases identical to TRBD1. The CDR3 length is 12 residues. Germline CDR1 SQVTM, CDR2 ANQGSEA. Trimming at V came to 5 bases and at J to 3 bases, leaving 2 bases not matched to a gene. This chain's CDR3 is CSVYRGEETQYF. In nucleotides, the CDR3 is TGCAGCGTTTACAGGGGGGAAGAGACCCAGTACTTC.

The chain combines TRBV29-1 with TRBJ1-2; the match to TRBD1 covers 8 bases. Germline assignment: CDR1 SQVTM and CDR2 ANQGSEA. After removal of 7 bases from V and 1 base from J, the junction contained 8 bases not matched to a gene. This CDR3 has 14 residues. CDR3 sequence (DNA): TGCAGCGCCCGACAGGGGAGGAATAACTATGGCTACACCTTC. It codes for CSARQGRNNYGYTF. The full variable domain, with the rest looked up from reference TRBV29-1 and TRBJ1-2, is SAVISQKPSRDICQRGTSLTIQCQVDSQVTMMFWYRQQPGQSLTLIATANQGSEATYESGFVIDKFPISRPNLTFSTLTVSNMSPEDSSIYLCSARQGRNNYGYTFGSGTRLTVV.

Concerning this clone itself: This same CDR3 is encoded by further DNA sequences in the sample. This rearrangement joins TRBV29-1 to TRBJ2-1; 9 bases line up with TRBD1. The CDR3 loop spans 13 amino acids. The junction had 2 bases not matched to a gene; V was cut back by 4 bases and J by 4 bases. Germline loops: CDR1 SQVTM, CDR2 ANQGSEA. Here the CDR3 DNA reads TGCAGCGTTGTGGGACAGGGATACAATGAGCAGTTCTTC. This sequence encodes CSVVGQGYNEQFF.

The chain joins TRBV14 to TRBJ2-5; tentative D call: TRBD1 (6 bases). Germline-derived CDR1 and CDR2 are SGHDN and FVKESK. Trimming took off 1 base at V and 5 bases at J, with 11 bases between the two ends. This CDR3 has 14 residues. The CDR3: CASSQAGAKETQYF. CDR3 nucleotides: TGTGCCAGCAGCCAAGCAGGGGCGAAGGAGACCCAGTACTTC.

The V gene is TRBV6-6, the J gene TRBJ2-3, with no clear D. The V gene lost 4 bases and the J gene lost 1 base, with 12 bases spanning the gap. Germline CDR1 is MNHNY and CDR2 is SVGAGI (reference sequence). The CDR3 sequence is 15 residues long. The CDR3 nucleotides read TGTGCCAGCAGTTCTCATATCACGGGCACAGATACGCAGTATTTT. This translates into CASSSHITGTDTQYF.